Each of the 23 T cell receptor beta chains below was sequenced from the same sample in a study of T-cell reconstitution after alpha-beta-depleted transplantation in children. Unique molecular identifiers were incorporated during preparation of the TCRbeta library. Each CDR3 protein gets one entry after TCRdb re-called the PCR reads with MiXCR. Of around 530,000 distinct CDR3 sequences detected, 30% to 35% appear once; the ten largest clones hold around 2.4%. The sequences come from PBMCs from the stem cell graft donor, collected from the stem cell graft. Receptors were obtained from a human donor who donated a stem cell graft to a child with aplastic anemia.

The gene calls are TRBV9 and TRBJ1-1, with 7 bases lining up with TRBD1. CDR3 size: 14 residues. CDR1 SGDLS and CDR2 YYNGEE come from the germline V gene. Trimming cost V 0 bases and J 7 bases; bases outside gene matches: 6. For the CDR3, the DNA is TGTGCCAGCAGCGTAGCTTGGGACAGCGTTGAAGCTTTCTTT. Translation gives CASSVAWDSVEAFF.

This clonotype was observed many times. The chain has TRBV20-1 and TRBJ1-5, with 10 bases identical to TRBD1. The CDR3 spans 14 residues. The junction had 7 bases not matched to a gene; V was cut back by 4 bases and J by 7 bases. Germline values: CDR1 DFQATT, CDR2 SNEGSKA (reference sequence). CDR3 bases: TGCAGTGCTACTGGGACAGGGGAGGGACAGCCCCAGCATTTT. This encodes CSATGTGEGQPQHF.

The V call is TRBV20-1, the J call TRBJ2-1; 8 nucleotides align to TRBD2. This CDR3 has 12 residues. The J segment lost 10 bases and the V segment lost 6 bases, leaving 8 bases of the junction unmatched. Germline CDR1 reads DFQATT; CDR2 reads SNEGSKA (reference sequence). DNA for the CDR3: TGCAGTGCCCGATGGGCTAGCGGGGAGCAGTTCTTC. This codes for CSARWASGEQFF.

A few counts support this clonotype. This chain joins TRBV7-9 and TRBJ2-1; 10 nucleotides line up with TRBD2. The CDR3 sequence is 15 residues long. In germline, CDR1 is SEHNR, CDR2 FQNEAQ (reference sequence). Germline trimming cut 3 bases from V and 8 bases from J; bases unmatched to any gene: 7. Written as DNA, the CDR3 is TGTGCCAGCAGCTTCCTAGCGGGAGTTGTCGATGAGCAGTTCTTC. Translation: CASSFLAGVVDEQFF.

The chain combines TRBV29-1 with TRBJ2-2, with D perhaps assigned TRBD1 or TRBD2 (5 bases each). The CDR3 contains 15 residues. The germline V gene has CDR1 SQVTM and CDR2 ANQGSEA. V lost 2 bases to trimming and J lost 3 bases, with 13 bases between them. The CDR3 protein is CSVEILGDDTGELFF. CDR3 DNA sequence: TGCAGCGTTGAAATATTAGGGGACGACACCGGGGAGCTGTTTTTT.

This clonotype appeared a single time. The V call is TRBV6-4, the J call TRBJ2-3, with 7 nucleotides matching TRBD2. The CDR3 has 15 residues. V shed 3 bases and J 5 bases; nucleotides not matched to a gene: 8. CDR1 and CDR2 from the germline V gene are MRHNA and SNTAGT. CDR3 region: CASSERLADIDTQYF. The CDR3 nucleotides are TGTGCCAGCAGTGAGAGGCTAGCGGACATAGATACGCAGTATTTT.

This clonotype has only a few counts. This rearrangement joins TRBV29-1 to TRBJ1-2, with D hard to call. The V gene's germline CDR1 is SQVTM and CDR2 ANQGSEA. Trimming took 3 bases from V and 4 from J, leaving 12 bases between them. The CDR3 runs 13 residues. The CDR3 reads CSVEPPTVYGYTF. The CDR3 DNA reads TGCAGCGTTGAGCCCCCTACGGTCTATGGCTACACCTTC.

In DNA, the CDR3 is TGCAGCGTTGACGAAAGGACTAGCGGGAGAAGCAAGCAGTACTTC. Translating gives CSVDERTSGRSKQYF. This chain uses TRBV29-1 with TRBJ2-7; 13 nucleotides align to TRBD2. CDR3 length equals 15 residues. In germline, CDR1 is SQVTM, CDR2 ANQGSEA. V shed 3 bases, J shed 8 bases, and the junction held 10 bases outside the gene matches.

The CDR3 sequence is CASSPISTSAISYEQYF. CDR3 sequence (DNA): TGTGCCAGCAGCCCAATTTCGACTAGCGCTATCTCCTACGAGCAGTACTTC. This rearrangement joins TRBV28 to TRBJ2-7, with 8 bases that match TRBD2. The CDR3 extends over 17 amino acids. With V trimmed by 6 bases and J by 0 bases, 13 bases remained unmatched. Germline CDR1 and CDR2: MDHEN and SYDVKM.

The genes are TRBV7-9 and TRBJ2-1; D may be TRBD2 (6 bases). The CDR3 totals 17 residues. Deletions cut 7 bases from V and 3 bases from J, with 22 bases between. Germline CDR1 is SEHNR and CDR2 is FQNEAQ (reference sequence). The CDR3 loop reads CASTPWHPGAFYNEQFF. CDR3 nucleotide sequence: TGTGCCAGCACCCCCTGGCACCCGGGAGCCTTCTACAATGAGCAGTTCTTC.

This clonotype has a single count. The chain has TRBV27 and TRBJ2-5; 7 bases are a match to TRBD2. Germline trimming cut 6 bases from V and 3 bases from J; bases unmatched to any gene: 10. Germline-derived CDR1 and CDR2 are MNHEY and SMNVEV (reference sequence). This CDR3 is built from 15 residues. The CDR3 DNA follows: TGTGCCAGCAGCTCGGGGAGGGGTGGGAAAGAGACCCAGTACTTC. Translated, it gives CASSSGRGGKETQYF.

The chain couples TRBV7-2 to TRBJ1-2; 9 bases map to TRBD1. There are 14 residues in the CDR3. Trimming removed 1 base from V and 8 bases from J; junction bases left unmatched: 5. The germline gives CDR1 SGHTA, CDR2 FQGNSA. The CDR3 bases are TGTGCCAGCAGCTTAGGGGACAGGGTCGGGGGCTACACCTTC. Protein product: CASSLGDRVGGYTF. The full variable domain, its missing parts supplied by reference TRBV7-2 and TRBJ1-2, is GAGVSQSPSNKVTEKGKDVELRCDPISGHTALYWYRQSLGQGLEFLIYFQGNSAPDKSGLPSDRFSAERTGGSVSTLTIQRTQQEDSAVYLCASSLGDRVGGYTFGSGTRLTVV.

About this clonotype: A much more abundant neighbour one base away suggests this may be a read error. The rearrangement links TRBV6-2 or TRBV6-3 to TRBJ2-2; D remains unclear. Per the germline V gene, CDR1 is MNHEY and CDR2 is SVGEGT. Trimming took 5 bases from V and 6 from J, leaving 7 bases between them. CDR3 length: 12 amino acids. DNA of the CDR3: TGTGCCAGCAGTCCCCTGGCCGGGGAGCTGTTTTTT. It yields the protein CASSPLAGELFF.

This clonotype was picked up a small number of times. CDR3 protein: CASTAGNEQYF. The CDR3 DNA reads TGTGCCAGCACGGCCGGGAACGAGCAGTACTTC. V gene TRBV27 combines with J gene TRBJ2-7, with TRBD2 as a possible D gene (5 bases). V lost 7 bases and J 5 bases, leaving 9 bases between the germline ends. This CDR3 comprises 11 residues. CDR1 is MNHEY, CDR2 SMNVEV, per germline (reference sequence).

This clonotype appeared a few times. The chain uses TRBV27 and TRBJ2-3; TRBD2 matches 10 bases. V shed 7 bases, J shed 2 bases, and the junction held 6 bases outside the gene matches. Germline V gene lookup returns CDR1 MNHEY and CDR2 SMNVEV (reference sequence). CDR3 size: 15 residues. CDR3 nucleotide sequence: TGTGCCAGCAACAGTCTAGCGGGAGCCACAGATACGCAGTATTTT. This sequence encodes CASNSLAGATDTQYF.

The CDR3 sequence is CASSISGQGARSNYGYTF. The DNA for the CDR3 is TGTGCCAGTAGTATTTCCGGACAGGGGGCAAGGTCGAACTATGGCTACACCTTC. The V call is TRBV19, the J call TRBJ1-2; 11 positions agree with TRBD1. Germline CDR1 reads LNHDA; CDR2 reads SQIVND (reference sequence). J lost 2 bases, V lost 3 bases, and 11 bases had no gene match. The CDR3 is 18 residues long.

V and J are TRBV20-1 and TRBJ2-7; 14 bases map to TRBD2. V gave up 6 bases and J gave up 7 bases; unmatched junction bases: 5. Looked up from germline, CDR1 is DFQATT and CDR2 is SNEGSKA (reference sequence). The CDR3 runs 13 residues. For the CDR3, the DNA is TGCAGTGCCAGACTAGCGGGAGGGTGGGAGCAGTACTTC. Residues: CSARLAGGWEQYF.

This chain joins TRBV7-9 and TRBJ2-1; TRBD1 might be the D (5 bases). The CDR3 extends over 12 amino acids. V was trimmed by 5 bases and J by 9 bases, leaving 11 bases between them. Germline V gives CDR1 SEHNR, CDR2 FQNEAQ (reference sequence). This CDR3 reads CASSEVGLEQFF. The DNA of the CDR3 is TGTGCCAGCAGCGAGGTGGGGCTTGAGCAGTTCTTC. Supplemented by reference TRBV7-9 and TRBJ2-1, the full variable domain reads DTGVSQNPRHKITKRGQNVTFRCDPISEHNRLYWYRQTLGQGPEFLTYFQNEAQLEKSRLLSDRFSAERPKGSFSTLEIQRTEQGDSAMYLCASSEVGLEQFFGPGTRLTVL.

This chain joins TRBV29-1 and TRBJ1-1, with a tentative D call TRBD1 (5 bases). The germline V gene has CDR1 SQVTM and CDR2 ANQGSEA. The CDR3 is 13 residues long. The V gene lost 3 bases and the J gene lost 4 bases, with 12 bases spanning the gap. The CDR3: CSVDLGGGTEAFF. The CDR3 DNA is TGCAGCGTTGATCTGGGCGGGGGCACTGAAGCTTTCTTT.

This clonotype was picked up a small number of times. The CDR3 spells CASSEPGPGNTEAFF. The CDR3 region has the DNA TGTGCCAGCAGTGAACCAGGGCCCGGAAACACTGAAGCTTTCTTT. The chain joins TRBV25-1 to TRBJ1-1; D may be TRBD1 (5 bases). The germline V gene has CDR1 MGHDK and CDR2 SYGVNS. The ends were cut back, 2 bases at V and 2 bases at J, with 12 bases in the middle. The CDR3 length is 15 residues. Looking up the rest from reference TRBV25-1 and TRBJ1-1 gives the full variable domain: EADIYQTPRYLVIGTGKKITLECSQTMGHDKMYWYQQDPGMELHLIHYSYGVNSTEKGDLSSESTVSRIRTEHFPLTLESARPSHTSQYLCASSEPGPGNTEAFFGQGTRLTVV.

This clonotype has only a few counts. The chain employs TRBV6-1 and TRBJ1-4; D not certain. Trimming took 7 bases from V and 2 from J, leaving 14 bases between them. The germline V gene encodes CDR1 MNHNS and CDR2 SASEGT. CDR3 size: 15 residues. This CDR3 is CASNNRGRTNEKLFF. CDR3 coding DNA: TGTGCCAGCAACAACCGTGGGAGGACTAATGAAAAACTGTTTTTT.

This chain uses TRBV29-1 with TRBJ2-7, with 9 bases identical to TRBD2. The CDR3 runs 15 residues. With V trimmed by 2 bases and J by 2 bases, 7 bases remained unmatched. Germline CDR1 reads SQVTM; CDR2 reads ANQGSEA. As DNA, the CDR3 is TGCAGCGTTGAAACCCCCCGCGGGAGGGCCTACGAGCAGTACTTC. This encodes CSVETPRGRAYEQYF.

The rearrangement uses TRBV5-6 and TRBJ2-3, with no clear D. Trimming cost V 3 bases and J 6 bases, with 14 bases left between them. This CDR3 has 14 residues. The germline gives CDR1 SGHDT, CDR2 YYEEEE. CDR3 in amino acids: CASSSDPGLDTQYF. The CDR3 nucleotides read TGTGCCAGCAGCTCAGATCCTGGCTTGGATACGCAGTATTTT.